Listed here are 8 T cell receptor beta chains from one sample, sequenced in a study of T cells in Graves' hyperthyroidism and ophthalmopathy. RNA transcripts provided the source from which TCR beta CDR3 regions were amplified. HTBI primers drove first-round RT-PCR of the TCR CDR3. Via MiXCR, TCRdb re-called the multiplex PCR reads, giving one row per CDR3 protein. The top ten hold 8.9% of the sample, which has around 800,000 distinct CDR3 sequences, 38% seen once. Sequencing used blood. These receptors were taken from a man between 18 and 35 years old with Graves' hyperthyroidism.

The chain combines TRBV7-3 with TRBJ1-1, with 7 bases matching TRBD1. J lost 1 base, V lost 5 bases, and 13 bases had no gene match. The CDR3 loop spans 17 amino acids. Germline CDR1 reads SGHTA; CDR2 reads FQGTGA. The CDR3: CASSLIPGGTANTEAFF. The DNA for the CDR3 is TGTGCCAGCAGCCTCATACCCGGAGGGACAGCGAACACTGAAGCTTTCTTT.

This clonotype was counted at least ten times. CDR3 loop: CASSLAFLNTEAFF. CDR3 DNA sequence: TGTGCCAGCAGCTTAGCTTTCCTGAACACTGAAGCTTTCTTT. The V gene is TRBV7-9, the J gene TRBJ1-1; D is unresolved. Per germline, CDR1 SEHNR and CDR2 FQNEAQ (reference sequence). CDR3 size: 14 residues. Trimming left V 0 bases short and J 0 bases short, with 5 bases between.

This chain uses TRBV12-3 or TRBV12-4 with TRBJ1-1; 9 bases fit TRBD1. J was trimmed by 2 bases and V by 5 bases; bases with no gene match: 12. The CDR3 extends over 17 amino acids. CDR3 amino acids: CASSNPENRGRNTEAFF. CDR3 coding DNA: TGTGCCAGCAGTAACCCTGAGAACAGGGGGCGCAACACTGAAGCTTTCTTT.

This chain links TRBV12-3 or TRBV12-4 with TRBJ1-5; unclear D gene. Trimming stripped 4 bases from V and 4 bases from J, with 11 bases between. This CDR3 has 14 amino acids. In DNA, the CDR3 is TGTGCCAGCAGTTCGATGGACCGTAATCAGCCCCAGCATTTT. Translated, it gives CASSSMDRNQPQHF.

Only a few counts were recorded for this clonotype. The gene calls are TRBV6-6 and TRBJ1-6, with D possibly being TRBD1 (5 bases). The germline V and J ends were trimmed by 4 bases and 9 bases, with 16 bases remaining between them. This CDR3 comprises 15 residues. CDR1 and CDR2 from the germline V gene are MNHNY and SVGAGI (reference sequence). The CDR3: CASSSVRGGGSPLHF. In nucleotides, the CDR3 is TGTGCCAGCAGTTCCGTGAGGGGCGGGGGTTCACCCCTCCACTTT.

This clonotype was picked up a small number of times. V usage is TRBV4-1 and J usage is TRBJ2-5; 11 bases map to TRBD2. The length of the CDR3 is 18 residues. Germline trimming cut 2 bases from V and 7 bases from J; bases unmatched to any gene: 15. The germline V gene has CDR1 MGHRA and CDR2 YSYEKL. The CDR3 loop is CASSQNFDGTSGDSTQYF. CDR3 nucleotides: TGCGCCAGCAGCCAAAACTTCGACGGGACTAGCGGAGATTCGACCCAGTACTTC.

This clonotype was recorded at least ten times. The chain joins TRBV5-6 to TRBJ2-7, with D possibly TRBD1 on 6 matching bases. Deletions cut 2 bases from V and 7 bases from J, with 10 bases between. This CDR3 has 12 residues. Germline V gene sequence: CDR1 SGHDT, CDR2 YYEEEE. CDR3 in amino acids: CASSLQGVEQYF. For the CDR3, the DNA is TGTGCCAGCAGCTTACAGGGTGTTGAGCAGTACTTC. Together with reference TRBV5-6 and TRBJ2-7, the CDR3 gives the full variable domain: DAGVTQSPTHLIKTRGQQVTLRCSPKSGHDTVSWYQQALGQGPQFIFQYYEEEERQRGNFPDRFSGHQFPNYSSELNVNALLLGDSALYLCASSLQGVEQYFGPGTRLTVT.

This sequence joins TRBV12-3 or TRBV12-4 and TRBJ1-4; the match to TRBD1 covers 7 bases. There are 14 residues in the CDR3. V dropped 7 bases and J dropped 7; count of bases not matched to a gene: 9. CDR3 DNA: TGTGCCAGCAACAACAGGGGTTCGGGTGAAAAACTGTTTTTT. The encoded protein is CASNNRGSGEKLFF.